A single TCR beta chain is shown here with its context. These data originate in a study of OX40 agonist ivuxolimab in advanced cancers. The sampling schedule covered blood at baseline, cycle 4 day 1, and cycle 7 day 1. This CDR3 contains 11 residues. In germline, CDR1 is SQVTM, CDR2 ANQGSEA. V trimming: 6 bases; J trimming: 10 bases; junction bases outside the gene matches: 5. TCRdb's table, derived via immunoSEQ multiplex PCR, lists solely in-frame clones and lacks some. Of roughly 67,000 clones in the sample, roughly 86% were seen once. The sequencing here drew on CD4+ or CD8+ T cells sorted from blood, taken in a trial of the OX40 agonist ivuxolimab. V usage is TRBV29-1 and J usage is TRBJ2-1; 8 bases map to TRBD2. This TCR was sampled from an adult with an advanced solid tumor such as melanoma, head and neck, liver or kidney cancer. The CDR3 DNA reads as TGCAGCGTGACTAGCGCATCAGAGCAGTTCTTC. It is translated as CSVTSASEQFF.